This T cell receptor (beta chain) stems from a study of control samples from healthy donors and cancer patients. Clones were sequenced by immunoSEQ multiplex PCR, and TCRdb holds only the in-frame ones, with some missing. The table has some 130,000 clones, roughly 92% seen once. Input material: blood. The source is a man aged 25-45 years in good health.

DNA for the CDR3: TGTGCCAGCAGCTTGGAGGCCCCGGGACTCGGGCCCTACGAGCAGTACTTC. The encoded protein is CASSLEAPGLGPYEQYF. The rearrangement links TRBV5-6 to TRBJ2-7, with D tentatively TRBD2 (6 bases). V was shortened by 0 bases and J by 2 bases, with 18 bases between the two germline ends. CDR3 size: 17 residues. Germline loops: CDR1 SGHDT, CDR2 YYEEEE.